This TCR beta chain was recorded in a study of regulatory T cells in long-lasting Graves disease. Study results and limitations: Among samples with persistent disease, TRBV28, TRBJ1-2 and TRBJ2-5 were favored.

Germline assignment: CDR1 MDHEN and CDR2 SYDVKM. Trimming stripped 4 bases from V and 0 bases from J, with 10 bases between. The CDR3 runs to 15 residues. Libraries of TCR beta came from iRepertoire HTBI primers plus Arm-PCR of CDR3 regions. TCRdb passed the multiplex PCR reads through MiXCR, listing each CDR3 protein once. The table has roughly 510,000 distinct CDR3 sequences, around 15% seen once. Time point of the sample: newly diagnosed GD, antithyroid drugs for less than 3 months. RNA extracted from PBMCs served as the sequencing template. This clonotype was seen many times. Its antigen is still unknown. The same sample was also used in a study of T cells in Graves' hyperthyroidism and ophthalmopathy. This second study notes: HTBI primers were used for first-round RT-PCR of the TCR CDR3. The authors' 13 V-J model separated ophthalmopathy from stable hyperthyroidism.

The chain combines TRBV28 with TRBJ1-3; weak D call: TRBD1 (5 bases). Sample: peripheral blood mononuclear cells (PBMCs), taken at new diagnosis, from a patient treated with antithyroid drugs. This clonotype was obtained from a man aged 18 to 29 with Graves disease. The CDR3: CASSSPGGSGNTIYF. The CDR3 DNA reads TGTGCCAGCAGTTCCCCGGGGGGCTCTGGAAACACCATATATTTT. The full variable domain, its missing parts supplied by reference TRBV28 and TRBJ1-3, is DVKVTQSSRYLVKRTGEKVFLECVQDMDHENMFWYRQDPGLGLRLIYFSYDVKMKEKGDIPEGYSVSREKKERFSLILESASTNQTSMYLCASSSPGGSGNTIYFGEGSWLTVV.